This T cell receptor (beta chain) is drawn from a study of regulatory T cells in long-lasting Graves disease (dated by TCRdb to the early 2020s). Describing the broader study: Patients with newly diagnosed Graves' disease had been on antithyroid drugs for under 3 months. Persistent Graves' disease patients were compared with newly diagnosed Graves' disease patients by peripheral blood TCR sequencing and RNA sequencing. TCR sequencing covered 13 persistent and roughly 20 newly diagnosed Graves' disease patients, some 35 samples in total. The study took place in China and was registered as a clinical trial.

The library was produced with multiplex PCR. Sequencer: Illumina HiSeq 4000. iRepertoire HTBI primers and Arm-PCR amplification of CDR3 regions were used to construct TCR beta libraries. Before sequencing, the PCR products underwent gel purification. Per the original workflow: Across samples, roughly 60 TRBV and 14 TRBJ segments were identified and used for gene usage analysis of CDR3 amino acid clonotypes. COPE and FqMerger were used to merge the filtered high-quality paired reads into contigs. Contigs were aligned with BLAST to IMGT TRBV, TRBD and TRBJ reference genes, and CDR3 was defined per IMGT. Any clonotype with a frequency above 0.1% was classified as a highly expanded clone. Repertoire diversity was measured by Shannon entropy, and V-J evenness by the Gini coefficient. A clonotype found in more than one individual was treated as public. TCRdb reprocessed the public reads (quality trimming at Q25 with fastp, clone calling with MiXCR) and kept in-frame beta chains. Rows are unified per CDR3 protein, each entry keeping the most common DNA and genes. The V and J calls and clone size are TCRdb's, not the authors'. The sample yields 400,000 to 500,000 distinct CDR3 sequences; 15% were counted once. Of the sample, approximately 15% falls within the top ten clones.

Beyond this particular receptor, the publication reports: Peripheral blood alone was examined, since thyroid tissue, which constituted the primary lesion, could not be accessed. Preferential use of TRBV28, TRBJ1-2 and TRBJ2-5 was observed in persistent disease, whereas TRBV20-1 and TRBJ2-1 were favored in newly diagnosed disease. Only the TCR beta chain was sequenced and analyzed. As a limitation, the authors acknowledged that the small sample size may reduce accuracy. Persistent patients shared more public clonotypes among themselves (2,741) than newly diagnosed patients did (roughly 920). Lower TCR Shannon entropy and fewer highly expanded clones were observed in persistent Graves' disease patients than in newly diagnosed patients, which suggested clonal expansion.

Turning to this clonotype: What this receptor recognizes is not known. It has no much larger one-base neighbor in the sample; base qualities were not kept.

The CDR3 runs 16 amino acids, cysteine and phenylalanine included. Only the CDR3 part of the read is kept: 48 bases, read in frame from the first base. In the germline V gene, CDR1 corresponds to SGHTA and CDR2 to FQGNSA. Trimming leaves V shorter by 3 bases and J shorter by 7 bases, with the junction holding 9 bases beyond the gene matches. In light of the paper, this sample's time point label describes: newly diagnosed GD, antithyroid drugs for less than 3 months. For both TCR sequencing and RNA sequencing, RNA was extracted from PBMCs using TRIzol. The diagnosis of Graves' disease followed American Thyroid Association guidelines. Patients for the study were recruited at an endocrinology department in Xi'an, China. Each patient gave approximately 10 milliliters of peripheral blood, collected in an EDTA anticoagulant tube. PBMCs were isolated by Ficoll Paque Plus density gradient separation without further T cell sorting. An Agilent 2100 Bioanalyzer and agarose gel were used to assess RNA quality, and a NanoDrop 2000 was used to measure RNA concentration.

This sample also belongs to another study, concerning T cells in Graves' hyperthyroidism and ophthalmopathy. As noted in the second study: Stable Graves' hyperthyroidism was defined as the absence of progression to ophthalmopathy over 18 months of follow-up. Hyperthyroidism patients were newly diagnosed, with disease duration under 2 months, and aged 18 to 65 years. Exclusion was applied to patients with uncontrolled infections, other autoimmune diseases, pregnancy or lactation. Diagnoses were established on the basis of clinical symptoms, serum thyroxine and TRAb, thyroid ultrasound, and orbital computed tomography. A first-round RT-PCR of the TCR CDR3 used the HTBI primer set with the Qiagen OneStep RT-PCR kit. Most expanded thyroid clonotypes (frequency above 0.001) were also found in blood, which suggests that blood repertoires may mirror thyroid immune responses. A model built on a 13 V-J signature distinguished ophthalmopathy from stable hyperthyroidism, reaching about 88% sensitivity and 81.08% specificity in cross-validation and 80%/75% in testing. In validation, the model predicted progression to ophthalmopathy with 65% to 71% sensitivity and 72% to 85% specificity, a median of about 6 months before onset. To identify TCR V-J signatures that set the groups apart, the researchers used a discovery cohort of 95 to 100 patients, made up of under 45 with Graves' ophthalmopathy and some 60 with stable Graves' hyperthyroidism. Prospective prediction of ophthalmopathy was tested in an independent validation cohort of approximately 19 hyperthyroidism patients and 15 to 17 patients who later progressed to ophthalmopathy. For training and testing, the 95 to 100 patients in the discovery cohort were randomly divided in a 7:3 ratio. In addition, the study compared T-cell repertoires in thyroid tissue and in blood from 6 or 7 Graves' hyperthyroidism patients. After blood sampling, hyperthyroidism patients were treated with methimazole at a starting dose of 30 mg daily, and ophthalmopathy patients were treated with high-dose intravenous methylprednisolone. Libraries were constructed in a second round of multiplex PCR, after which size selection and purification were performed. Sequencing of the libraries was done on an Illumina HiSeq2000 using paired-end 100 bp reads. SOAPnuke was used to process the raw data, removing reads that contained adapters or uncalled bases, had a mean Phred below 15, or lacked an exact match to the constant primer or identifier. High-quality paired reads were merged with COPE v1.2.5, and unique nucleotide sequences were defined as clonotypes. MiTCR v1.1 was used to align clonotypes to the IMGT TRBV, TRBD and TRBJ reference segments. The analysis included only V-J combinations with a frequency above 0.0001, which together covered 99.2% of the repertoires. The TCS score was defined as F50 (clonal expansion) divided by E x V (chaos), with BLOSUM62-based TCRdist calculated between CDR3 peptides within each V-J. Welch's t-statistics and random forest reduced fewer than 600 V-J features to 13, which were used in a naive Bayes classifier (R e1071). No statistical method was used to set the sample size in advance, and investigators knew the group allocation. TCR Vbeta CDR3 sequencing of approximately 140 peripheral blood samples (more than 40 ophthalmopathy, under 80 hyperthyroidism and around 17 progressor patients) is reported in the paper.

The V gene is TRBV7-2 and the J gene is TRBJ1-5; 10 of the junction bases match TRBD1. Here the sequenced sample was peripheral blood mononuclear cells (PBMCs), taken at new diagnosis, from a patient treated with antithyroid drugs. This receptor was identified in a woman between 25 and 40 years old with Graves disease. Donor details come from another sample of the same person, matched by shared clones. The DNA reads TGTGCCAGCAGCTTCCAACGGGACAGGGGTCGACAGCCCCAGCATTTT. Its translation is CASSFQRDRGRQPQHF. Reference TRBV7-2 and TRBJ1-5 genes cover what lies past the CDR3, so the full variable domain is GAGVSQSPSNKVTEKGKDVELRCDPISGHTALYWYRQSLGQGLEFLIYFQGNSAPDKSGLPSDRFSAERTGGSVSTLTIQRTQQEDSAVYLCASSFQRDRGRQPQHFGDGTRLSIL.